Listed here is a single T cell receptor (beta chain). Which antigen it targets is not known. One base away there is no much larger clone; base qualities are not given. These data originate in a study of T cell repertoires in cytomegalovirus infection (dated by TCRdb to the late 2010s). About the investigation overall: Peptide stimulations targeted recently identified HLA-C-restricted CMV epitopes, whose presentation resists viral immunomodulation, together with well-studied HLA-B-restricted epitopes. The HLA type of each donor mattered for the analysis, because public TCR beta signatures pointed to carriage of CMV infection along with the matching HLA type. Overall study outcomes, separate from this receptor: The ex vivo response was dominated by HLA-C-restricted CMV-specific TCR beta clonotypes, which also provided the single most frequent clonotype in two of eight donors. In both this cohort and an independent cohort of 352 donors, the cumulative frequency of public TCR beta family members distinguished carriers of CMV infection plus the relevant HLA type.

CDR1 ENHRY and CDR2 SYGVKD were looked up in the germline V gene. Trimming costs V 0 bases and J 5 bases, and their ends lie 5 bases apart. Including the terminal cysteine and phenylalanine, the CDR3 comprises 13 residues. The read is trimmed to its CDR3 DNA, 39 bases read in frame from base 1. TCRdb lists the instrument as Illumina HiSeq 1500. Starting from the raw public reads, TCRdb applied fastp trimming at Q25, assembled clones with MiXCR and retained in-frame beta chains. Each CDR3 protein appears once, grouped with its most common genes and DNA. Present in this sample are about 920,000 distinct CDR3 sequences, approximately 31% of which were seen just once. The ten largest account for 13% of the sample. This specimen's treatment or condition label, interpreted: in vitro stimulation with specific CMV peptide epitopes to enrich CMV-specific T cells.

This clonotype was obtained from a human donor in good health (CMV status not recorded). Some clones in this sample may be carry-over from other donors' samples. The chain links TRBV10-3 with TRBJ2-1; no D segment can be confidently identified. This material consisted of cultured CD8+ T cells from PBMCs, taken from culture after CMV antigen stimulation. CDR3 protein: CAISESGHNEQFF. The sequenced DNA is TGTGCCATCAGTGAGTCTGGTCACAATGAGCAGTTCTTC.